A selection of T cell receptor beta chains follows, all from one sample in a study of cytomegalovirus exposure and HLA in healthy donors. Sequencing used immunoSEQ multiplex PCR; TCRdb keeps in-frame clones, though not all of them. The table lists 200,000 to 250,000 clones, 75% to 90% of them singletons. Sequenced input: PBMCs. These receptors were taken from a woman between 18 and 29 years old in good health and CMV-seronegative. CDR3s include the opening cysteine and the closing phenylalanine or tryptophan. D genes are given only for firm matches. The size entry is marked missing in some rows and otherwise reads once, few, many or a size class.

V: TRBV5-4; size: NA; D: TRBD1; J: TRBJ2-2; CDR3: CASSPGQGVWTGELFF; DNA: TGTGCCAGCAGCCCGGGACAGGGGGTTTGGACCGGGGAGCTGTTTTTT
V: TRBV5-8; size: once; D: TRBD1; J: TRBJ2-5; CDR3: CASSSGSGGIETQYF; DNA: TGTGCCAGCAGTAGTGGTTCAGGGGGTATCGAGACCCAGTACTTC
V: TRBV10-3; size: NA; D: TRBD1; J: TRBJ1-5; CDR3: CAISGTGDQPQHF; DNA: TGTGCCATCAGTGGAACAGGGGACCAGCCCCAGCATTTT
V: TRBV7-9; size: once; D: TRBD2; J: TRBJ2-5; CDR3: CASQRGGSGQETQYF; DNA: TGTGCCAGTCAGCGGGGTGGTAGCGGGCAAGAGACCCAGTACTTC
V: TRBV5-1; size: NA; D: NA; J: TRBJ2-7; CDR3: CASAPGKEQYF; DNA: TGCGCCAGCGCCCCGGGTAAAGAGCAGTACTTC
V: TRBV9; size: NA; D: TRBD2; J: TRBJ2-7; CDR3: CASSLGTTNIYEQYF; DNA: TGTGCCAGCAGCCTGGGGACTACTAATATTTACGAGCAGTACTTC
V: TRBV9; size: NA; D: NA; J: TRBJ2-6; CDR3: CASSVGGQLFSGANVLTF; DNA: TGTGCCAGCAGCGTAGGCGGCCAGCTCTTCTCTGGGGCCAACGTCCTGACTTTC
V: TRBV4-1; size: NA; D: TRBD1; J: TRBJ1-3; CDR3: CASSQDRGSAGNTIYF; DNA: TGCGCCAGCAGCCAAGACAGGGGGTCGGCTGGAAACACCATATATTTT
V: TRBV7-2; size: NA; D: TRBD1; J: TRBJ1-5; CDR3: CASSLATGGDQPQHF; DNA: TGTGCCAGCAGCTTAGCCACAGGGGGCGATCAGCCCCAGCATTTT
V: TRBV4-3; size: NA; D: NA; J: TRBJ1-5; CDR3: CASSQETGTPSPQHF; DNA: TGCGCCAGCAGCCAAGAAACAGGGACCCCCTCACCCCAGCATTTT
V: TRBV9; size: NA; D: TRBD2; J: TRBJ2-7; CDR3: CASSAGLAGDEQYF; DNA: TGTGCCAGCAGCGCGGGACTAGCGGGAGACGAGCAGTACTTC
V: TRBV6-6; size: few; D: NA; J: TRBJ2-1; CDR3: CASGAEERSSYNEQFF; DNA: TGTGCCAGCGGTGCGGAAGAGAGAAGCTCCTACAATGAGCAGTTCTTC
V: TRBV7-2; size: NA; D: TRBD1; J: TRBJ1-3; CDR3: CASSWGTVGNTIYF; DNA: TGTGCCAGCAGCTGGGGGACAGTTGGAAACACCATATATTTT
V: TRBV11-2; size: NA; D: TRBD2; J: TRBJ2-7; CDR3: CASSFGLARESYEQYF; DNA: TGTGCCAGCAGCTTCGGCTTAGCGCGGGAGAGTTACGAGCAGTACTTC
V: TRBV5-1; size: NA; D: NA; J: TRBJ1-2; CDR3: CASRSPGGEDYGYTF; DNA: TGCGCCAGCAGATCACCCGGGGGTGAGGACTATGGCTACACCTTC
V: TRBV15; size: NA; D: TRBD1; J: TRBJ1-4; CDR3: CATSRGTGSEKLFF; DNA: TGTGCCACCAGCAGAGGGACAGGATCCGAAAAACTGTTTTTT
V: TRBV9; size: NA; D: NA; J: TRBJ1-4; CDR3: CASSVSGGGEKLFF; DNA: TGTGCCAGCAGCGTATCGGGGGGGGGAGAAAAACTGTTTTTT
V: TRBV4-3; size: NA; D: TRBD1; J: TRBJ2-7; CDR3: CASSQGTGLYEQYF; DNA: TGCGCCAGCAGCCAAGGGACAGGGCTCTACGAGCAGTACTTC
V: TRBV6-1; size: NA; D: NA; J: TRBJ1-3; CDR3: CASSGYFSGNTIYF; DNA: TGTGCCAGCAGTGGGTACTTCTCTGGAAACACCATATATTTT
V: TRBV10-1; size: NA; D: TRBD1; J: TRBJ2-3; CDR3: CASSDPAPGQGTDTQYF; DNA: TGCGCCAGCAGCGATCCTGCACCGGGACAGGGCACAGATACGCAGTATTTT
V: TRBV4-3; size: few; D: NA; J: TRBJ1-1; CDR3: CASSQDDNGNLEAFF; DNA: TGCGCCAGCAGCCAAGACGACAATGGAAATCTTGAAGCTTTCTTT
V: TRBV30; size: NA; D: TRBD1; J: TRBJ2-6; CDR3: CAWSVSRDRVFLTGANVLTF; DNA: TGTGCCTGGAGTGTATCCAGGGACAGGGTTTTCCTAACGGGGGCCAACGTCCTGACTTTC
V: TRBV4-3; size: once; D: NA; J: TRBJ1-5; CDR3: CASSQDAGGASPQHF; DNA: TGCGCCAGCAGCCAAGATGCCGGGGGGGCATCGCCCCAGCATTTT
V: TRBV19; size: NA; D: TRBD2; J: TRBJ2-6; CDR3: CASSIIGGRANVLTF; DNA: TGTGCCAGTAGTATTATCGGGGGGAGGGCCAACGTCCTGACTTTC
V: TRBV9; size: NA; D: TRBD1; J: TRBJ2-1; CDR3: CASSDRTGGYNEQFF; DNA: TGTGCCAGCAGCGACCGGACAGGGGGGTACAATGAGCAGTTCTTC
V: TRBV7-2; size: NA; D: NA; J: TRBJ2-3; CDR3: CASSFYGTDTQYF; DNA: TGTGCCAGCAGCTTCTACGGTACAGATACGCAGTATTTT
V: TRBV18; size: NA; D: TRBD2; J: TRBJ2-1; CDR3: CASPPSGSSYNEQFF; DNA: TGTGCCAGCCCACCCAGCGGGAGCTCCTACAATGAGCAGTTCTTC
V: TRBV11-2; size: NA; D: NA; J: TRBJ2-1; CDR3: CASSFHLEGEQFF; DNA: TGTGCCAGCAGCTTCCATCTCGAGGGTGAGCAGTTCTTC
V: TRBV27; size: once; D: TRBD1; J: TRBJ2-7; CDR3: CASSRQGAGEQYF; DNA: TGTGCCAGCAGTCGTCAGGGGGCAGGGGAGCAGTACTTC
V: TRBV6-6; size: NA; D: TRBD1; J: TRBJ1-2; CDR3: CASSRDSYGYTF; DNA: TGTGCCAGCAGCCGGGACAGCTATGGCTACACCTTT
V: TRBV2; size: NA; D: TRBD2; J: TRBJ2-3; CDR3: CASSEVGNSGRTDTQYF; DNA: TGTGCCAGCAGTGAAGTCGGTAATAGCGGGAGAACAGATACGCAGTATTTT
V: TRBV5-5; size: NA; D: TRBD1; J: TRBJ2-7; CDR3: CASSLGSGGKSYEQYF; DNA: TGTGCCAGCAGCTTGGGGTCAGGGGGAAAGTCCTACGAGCAGTACTTC
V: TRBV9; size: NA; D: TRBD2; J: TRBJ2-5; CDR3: CASSVAGLAGGNQETQYF; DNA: TGTGCCAGCAGCGTAGCTGGACTAGCGGGAGGGAACCAAGAGACCCAGTACTTC
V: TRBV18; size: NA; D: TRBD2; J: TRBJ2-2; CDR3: CASSPGGRYTGELFF; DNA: TGTGCCAGCTCACCGGGAGGGCGGTACACCGGGGAGCTGTTTTTT
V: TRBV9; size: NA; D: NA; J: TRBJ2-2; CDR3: CASTGGLYTGELFF; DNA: TGTGCCAGCACCGGGGGACTCTACACCGGGGAGCTGTTTTTT
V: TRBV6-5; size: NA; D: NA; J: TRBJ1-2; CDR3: CASSYTRTVYGYTF; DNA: TGTGCCAGCAGTTACACACGGACTGTTTATGGCTACACCTTC
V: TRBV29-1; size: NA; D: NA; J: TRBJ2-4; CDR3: CSAFSRATKNIQYF; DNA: TGCAGCGCCTTTTCCAGGGCTACCAAAAACATTCAGTACTTC
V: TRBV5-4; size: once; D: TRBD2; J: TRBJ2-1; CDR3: CASSYQTSGRPYNEQFF; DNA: TGTGCCAGCAGCTATCAGACTAGCGGGAGGCCCTACAATGAGCAGTTCTTC
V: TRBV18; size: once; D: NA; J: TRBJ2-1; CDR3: CASSPTTAEQFF; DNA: TGTGCCAGCTCACCGACTACGGCTGAGCAGTTCTTC
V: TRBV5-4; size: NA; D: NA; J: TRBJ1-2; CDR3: CASSLERIQGGYTF; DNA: TGTGCCAGCAGCTTGGAACGGATCCAGGGGGGCTACACCTTC
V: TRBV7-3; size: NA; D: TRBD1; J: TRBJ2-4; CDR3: CASSPGTGQNIQYF; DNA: TGTGCCAGCAGCCCAGGGACAGGGCAAAACATTCAGTACTTC
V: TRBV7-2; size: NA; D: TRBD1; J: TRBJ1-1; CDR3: CASSLRAGTGNTEAFF; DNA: TGTGCCAGCAGCTTAAGGGCCGGGACAGGGAACACTGAAGCTTTCTTT
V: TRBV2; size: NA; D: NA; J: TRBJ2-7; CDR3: CASSEDSGVQYF; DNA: TGTGCCAGCAGTGAAGATTCAGGGGTCCAGTACTTC
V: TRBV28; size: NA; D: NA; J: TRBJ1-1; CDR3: CASKTPGEGTEAFF; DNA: TGTGCCAGCAAGACACCAGGGGAGGGAACTGAAGCTTTCTTT
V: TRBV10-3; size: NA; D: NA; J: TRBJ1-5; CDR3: CAISERGNQPQHF; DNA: TGTGCCATCAGTGAGAGAGGGAATCAGCCCCAGCATTTT
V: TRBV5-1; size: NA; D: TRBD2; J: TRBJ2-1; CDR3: CASSLPSGRNNEQFF; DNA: TGCGCCAGCAGCTTGCCTAGCGGGAGAAACAATGAGCAGTTCTTC
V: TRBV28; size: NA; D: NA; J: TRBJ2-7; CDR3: CASWSGGVFHEQYF; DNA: TGTGCCAGCTGGAGCGGAGGGGTCTTCCACGAGCAGTACTTC
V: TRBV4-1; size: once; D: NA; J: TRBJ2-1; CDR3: CASSRLSEHEQFF; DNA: TGCGCCAGCAGCCGCCTTAGTGAGCATGAGCAGTTCTTC
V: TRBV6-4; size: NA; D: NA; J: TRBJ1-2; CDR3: CASPAGREYGYTF; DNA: TGTGCCAGCCCGGCGGGACGGGAATATGGCTACACCTTC
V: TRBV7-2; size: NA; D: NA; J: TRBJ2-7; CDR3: CASSLGGGREQYF; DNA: TGTGCCAGCAGCTTAGGCGGAGGGCGCGAGCAGTACTTC
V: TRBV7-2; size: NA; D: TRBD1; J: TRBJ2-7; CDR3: CASSSYRGPYEQYF; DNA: TGTGCCAGCAGCTCCTACAGGGGCCCCTACGAGCAGTACTTC
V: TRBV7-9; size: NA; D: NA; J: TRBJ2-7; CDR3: CASSLDQQGYEQYF; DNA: TGTGCCAGCAGCTTAGACCAGCAGGGATACGAGCAGTACTTC
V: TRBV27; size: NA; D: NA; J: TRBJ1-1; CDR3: CASTPSQANTEAFF; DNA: TGTGCCAGCACGCCATCTCAAGCGAACACTGAAGCTTTCTTT
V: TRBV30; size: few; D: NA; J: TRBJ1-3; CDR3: CAWTLAGLHSGNTIYF; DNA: TGTGCCTGGACGCTCGCAGGGTTACACTCTGGAAACACCATATATTTT
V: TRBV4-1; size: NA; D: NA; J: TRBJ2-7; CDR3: CASSQGNSPYEQYF; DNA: TGCGCCAGCAGCCAAGGAAACAGCCCCTACGAGCAGTACTTC
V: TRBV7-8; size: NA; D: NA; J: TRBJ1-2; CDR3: CASSFSGGGYTF; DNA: TGTGCCAGCAGCTTTTCCGGCGGCGGCTACACCTTC
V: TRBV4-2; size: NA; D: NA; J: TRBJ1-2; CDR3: CASGAPDNYGYTF; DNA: TGTGCCAGCGGGGCGCCGGATAACTATGGCTACACCTTC
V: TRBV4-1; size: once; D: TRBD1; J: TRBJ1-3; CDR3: CASSQETGFYGNTIYF; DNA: TGCGCCAGCAGCCAGGAGACAGGGTTCTATGGAAACACCATATATTTT